This is a list of T cell receptor beta chains from one sample in a study of CD8 T cells in Susac syndrome. TCRdb itself ran the immunoSEQ multiplex PCR reads through MiXCR, one entry per CDR3 protein. The sample carries 150,000 or so distinct CDR3 sequences, 90% to 96% recorded once. Sequences were obtained from CD4+ T cells from PBMCs. These receptors were obtained from a human donor with Susac syndrome. Each CDR3 is given with its conserved first and last residue. A D gene is named only where the DNA matches it firmly. Rows give clone size only sometimes, using once, few, many, or a class for an expanded clone.

CDR3 protein	CDR3 DNA	J gene	D gene	clone size	V gene
CASSLGLAYEQYF	TGTGCCAGCAGCTTGGGACTAGCTTACGAGCAGTACTTC	TRBJ2-7	TRBD2	once	TRBV7-2
CASSQDAGAGTDTQYF	TGTGCCAGCAGCCAAGACGCGGGAGCAGGCACAGATACGCAGTATTTT	TRBJ2-3	TRBD2	.	TRBV3-1
CASSQGRVADTQYF	TGCGCCAGCAGCCAAGGGAGGGTCGCAGATACGCAGTATTTT	TRBJ2-3	.	.	TRBV4-1
CASRAPGQGTDTQYF	TGTGCCAGCAGAGCTCCTGGACAGGGCACAGATACGCAGTATTTT	TRBJ2-3	TRBD1	.	TRBV28
CASRLGTGELFF	TGTGCCAGCAGGTTAGGCACCGGGGAGCTGTTTTTT	TRBJ2-2	.	.	TRBV7-2
CASSLQDSYNEQFF	TGCGCCAGCAGCTTGCAGGACTCCTACAATGAGCAGTTCTTC	TRBJ2-1	.	.	TRBV5-1
CATSRRLGQFQPQHF	TGTGCCACCAGCCGGAGGTTGGGACAGTTTCAGCCCCAGCATTTT	TRBJ1-5	TRBD1	.	TRBV15
CASRGKGGPLSTDTQYF	TGTGCCAGCAGGGGTAAGGGGGGGCCCCTAAGCACAGATACGCAGTATTTT	TRBJ2-3	.	.	TRBV13
CATSDSTGGWRETQYF	TGTGCCACCAGTGATTCGACAGGGGGGTGGCGAGAGACCCAGTACTTC	TRBJ2-5	TRBD1	.	TRBV24-1
CASSQGTGGQETQYF	TGCGCCAGCAGCCAAGGGACAGGCGGCCAAGAGACCCAGTACTTC	TRBJ2-5	TRBD1	.	TRBV4-1
CASFAQPGANVLTF	TGTGCCAGCTTCGCCCAACCTGGGGCCAACGTCCTGACTTTC	TRBJ2-6	.	once	TRBV5-6
CSVGVGATTEAFF	TGCAGCGTCGGTGTGGGGGCGACAACTGAAGCTTTCTTT	TRBJ1-1	.	once	TRBV29-1
CASAYTGELFF	TGCGCCAGCGCTTATACCGGGGAGCTGTTTTTT	TRBJ2-2	.	.	TRBV4-1
CASSGAAVKIQYF	TGTGCCAGCAGTGGGGCGGCCGTTAAGATCCAGTACTTC	TRBJ2-5	.	once	TRBV28
CASSRDRAKNIQYF	TGTGCCAGCAGCCGGGACAGGGCAAAAAACATTCAGTACTTC	TRBJ2-4	TRBD1	.	TRBV7-9
CASSMLAGARGYTF	TGTGCCAGTAGTATGTTGGCAGGGGCGCGCGGCTACACCTTC	TRBJ1-2	.	.	TRBV19
CSASVFSGGADTQYF	TGCAGTGCTAGTGTGTTTAGCGGGGGGGCCGATACGCAGTATTTT	TRBJ2-3	TRBD2	.	TRBV20-1
CSVESTGETYNEQFF	TGCAGCGTTGAATCCACGGGGGAGACCTACAATGAGCAGTTCTTC	TRBJ2-1	.	.	TRBV29-1
CASSPSTGGHETQYF	TGTGCCAGCAGCCCCAGTACAGGGGGCCACGAGACCCAGTACTTC	TRBJ2-5	TRBD1	.	TRBV7-9
CSASRDSGTEAFF	TGCAGCGCGTCCCGGGACTCGGGGACTGAAGCTTTCTTT	TRBJ1-1	.	.	TRBV29-1
CATSRDGQRYQETQYF	TGTGCCACCAGCAGAGACGGACAGAGGTACCAAGAGACCCAGTACTTC	TRBJ2-5	.	.	TRBV15
CASGQHVGQFF	TGTGCCAGCGGACAACACGTGGGGCAGTTCTTC	TRBJ2-1	.	.	TRBV28
CASSPSGVGEQYF	TGTGCCAGCAGTCCGTCCGGGGTAGGCGAGCAGTACTTC	TRBJ2-7	.	.	TRBV28
CASSQPNSAEAFF	TGTGCCAGCAGCCAACCCAACAGCGCTGAAGCTTTCTTT	TRBJ1-1	.	.	TRBV12-3/TRBV12-4
CASLTVDEQFF	TGTGCCTCCCTTACGGTAGATGAGCAGTTCTTC	TRBJ2-1	.	.	TRBV30
CASTTGQGLVEQFF	TGTGCCAGCACCACGGGACAGGGTCTTGTTGAGCAGTTCTTC	TRBJ2-1	TRBD1	.	TRBV28
CAGRTGGNTEAFF	TGTGCCGGCCGGACAGGGGGAAACACTGAAGCTTTCTTT	TRBJ1-1	TRBD1	.	TRBV28
CASSYFRGGANYNEQFF	TGTGCCAGCAGTTACTTTCGCGGGGGGGCCAACTACAATGAGCAGTTCTTC	TRBJ2-1	TRBD2	once	TRBV6-2/TRBV6-3
CASSSSGMGTDTQYF	TGTGCCAGCAGCAGCAGCGGTATGGGCACAGATACGCAGTATTTT	TRBJ2-3	.	.	TRBV7-3
CASSFLPVSSGANVLTF	TGTGCCAGCAGCTTCCTTCCCGTTAGCTCTGGGGCCAACGTCCTGACTTTC	TRBJ2-6	.	.	TRBV7-2
CASAERVNTEAFF	TGTGCCAGCGCGGAACGGGTAAACACTGAAGCTTTCTTT	TRBJ1-1	.	.	TRBV7-9
CASSPGSADTQYF	TGTGCCAGCAGCCCCGGAAGCGCGGATACGCAGTATTTT	TRBJ2-3	.	.	TRBV12-3/TRBV12-4
CAITLQGGTEAFF	TGTGCCATCACCCTCCAGGGAGGCACTGAAGCTTTCTTT	TRBJ1-1	.	.	TRBV2
CASSLDTETQYF	TGTGCCAGCAGCTTAGATACAGAGACCCAGTACTTC	TRBJ2-5	.	.	TRBV7-2
CASTQVFVDTQYF	TGTGCCAGCACCCAGGTCTTTGTAGATACGCAGTATTTT	TRBJ2-3	.	.	TRBV5-6
CASSQILQGYEQYF	TGCGCCAGCAGTCAGATACTACAGGGCTACGAGCAGTACTTC	TRBJ2-7	.	.	TRBV23-1
CASSLFRGTNVLTF	TGTGCCAGCAGTTTATTTCGGGGAACCAACGTCCTGACTTTC	TRBJ2-6	.	.	TRBV27
CASSFSGGHLGEQYF	TGTGCCAGCAGCTTCTCTGGCGGCCACCTGGGCGAGCAGTACTTC	TRBJ2-7	.	.	TRBV11-2
CASSQEPGGVNEQFF	TGTGCCAGCAGCCAAGAGCCAGGGGGTGTCAATGAGCAGTTCTTC	TRBJ2-1	TRBD1	.	TRBV3-1
CATSDYRVKGEQFF	TGTGCCACCAGTGACTACAGGGTGAAGGGTGAGCAGTTCTTC	TRBJ2-1	.	.	TRBV24-1
CASSLDRAAYNEQFF	TGTGCCAGCAGTCTGGACAGGGCTGCCTACAATGAGCAGTTCTTC	TRBJ2-1	TRBD1	.	TRBV12-3/TRBV12-4
CSVDQSPEGGNYGYTF	TGCAGCGTTGATCAGTCCCCCGAGGGGGGGAACTATGGCTACACCTTC	TRBJ1-2	.	.	TRBV29-1
CASRFGTENIQYF	TGTGCCAGCAGATTCGGGACCGAAAACATTCAGTACTTC	TRBJ2-4	.	.	TRBV3-1
CATGGARGKETQYF	TGTGCCACCGGTGGGGCCAGAGGAAAAGAGACCCAGTACTTC	TRBJ2-5	.	.	TRBV7-2
CAWGTGLEQPQHF	TGTGCCTGGGGGACAGGGTTGGAACAGCCCCAGCATTTT	TRBJ1-5	TRBD1	.	TRBV30